This T cell receptor beta chain appears in the sequencing data of a study of T cell repertoires in cytomegalovirus infection. For the study at large: It can be stated that public TCR beta signatures indicated CMV infection as well as a matching HLA type.

Worth noting for this clonotype: Its matching antigen is unknown.

Germline V gene lookup returns CDR1 MNHEY and CDR2 SMNVEV (reference sequence). With 5 bases removed from V and 0 bases from J, the gap between germline ends came to 14 bases. The CDR3 extends over 15 amino acids. TCRdb ran MiXCR on the reads and lists one entry per CDR3 protein. The sample lists about 71,000 distinct CDR3 sequences; 20% were seen once. This receptor was identified in a human donor in good health (CMV status not recorded). Some clones in this sample may be carry-over from other donors' samples. The material sequenced was CD8+ T cells from cultured PBMCs, taken from culture after CMV antigen stimulation. The chain joins TRBV27 to TRBJ2-7, with D unresolved. The DNA of the CDR3 is TGTGCCAGCAGTCCCTCCTCACGGAGCTCCTACGAGCAGTACTTC. It encodes CASSPSSRSSYEQYF.